This TCR beta chain was sequenced in a study of spatial heterogeneity in lung cancer (dated 2019 in TCRdb). For the study in its entirety: Beta-chain transcripts were consistently detected in greater numbers than alpha-chain transcripts, which likely reflects a higher abundance of beta-chain transcripts. In the raw uncorrected reads, each unique combination of TCR and UMI appeared more than ten times on average. TCR alpha and beta repertoires were quantitatively compared across multiple tumor regions, matched nontumor lung and blood in non-small cell lung cancer. Nonsynonymous mutation counts, determined by whole-exome sequencing of tumor tissue, were related to TCR repertoire features. Both alpha and beta chains were TCR-sequenced in hundreds of tumor regions, under 80 matched nontumor lung samples and around 54 PBMC samples obtained at surgery.

Library prep was done by 5' RACE. The data were produced on a NextSeq 500. The TCR library protocol attached a unique molecular identifier to each TCR cDNA molecule to allow correction of PCR and sequencing errors. The original methods were these. Decombinator tools were used for TCR identification, UMI-based error correction and CDR3 extraction. Expanded TCRs were defined as those above a frequency of 2 per 1,000, corresponding to the top 1% of the tumor frequency distribution. Renyi diversity was computed with the R vegan package after each repertoire had been subsampled 100 times to 5,000 TCRs. CDR3 similarity networks were constructed using string-kernel similarity of amino acid triplets, with links drawn between CDR3s whose pairwise similarity was above 0.82. TCRdb redid the processing of the public reads, applying fastp at Q25 and MiXCR, and retained in-frame beta chains. Rows with a matching CDR3 protein are joined into one entry that keeps the most common DNA and genes. The V and J calls come from TCRdb's annotation, not from the publication. The sample table contains roughly 11,000 distinct CDR3 sequences; only one count was recorded for approximately 4% of them. 6% to 9.5% of the sample is in the top ten clones.

By sample share, this clonotype is medium-sized (0.01 to 0.1%). It lacks a known antigen. The sample holds no much larger clone one base away, and base qualities are not on file. On the study overall, not on this receptor specifically: Additional single-cell paired TCR alpha and beta sequencing was considered necessary to confirm, at a functional level, the hypothesis that regional TCRs recognize regional mutations.

Interpreted using the paper, the time point label stands for: sample taken at primary tumor resection. TCR sequencing used whole RNA extracted from tumor and nontumor lung tissue, or from cryopreserved PBMC samples, without cell sorting. Donors were 72 patients with early-stage, untreated non-small cell lung cancer from the lung TRACERx cohort. A patient was chosen for TCR sequencing only when enough RNA was available from at least two tumor regions. Before being selected, tumor and adjacent nontumor lung specimens were reviewed by a lung pathologist. V trim: 6 bases; J trim: 4 bases; unmatched bases: 11. The CDR3, cysteine through phenylalanine, is 15 amino acids long. Of all the DNA, just the CDR3 is kept, 45 bases in frame from base 1. CDR1 is given as DFQATT and CDR2 as SNEGSKA, both from the germline V gene (reference sequence).

This specimen consisted of normal lung tissue next to the tumor, obtained at surgery. The receptor comes from a male donor with early-stage non-small cell lung cancer. The chain is made from TRBV20-1 and TRBJ2-1; 8 junctional bases match TRBD2. The sequence in DNA is TGCAGTGCCGATCAGACGGGACTAGATTACAATGAGCAGTTCTTC. Translated, it gives CSADQTGLDYNEQFF.